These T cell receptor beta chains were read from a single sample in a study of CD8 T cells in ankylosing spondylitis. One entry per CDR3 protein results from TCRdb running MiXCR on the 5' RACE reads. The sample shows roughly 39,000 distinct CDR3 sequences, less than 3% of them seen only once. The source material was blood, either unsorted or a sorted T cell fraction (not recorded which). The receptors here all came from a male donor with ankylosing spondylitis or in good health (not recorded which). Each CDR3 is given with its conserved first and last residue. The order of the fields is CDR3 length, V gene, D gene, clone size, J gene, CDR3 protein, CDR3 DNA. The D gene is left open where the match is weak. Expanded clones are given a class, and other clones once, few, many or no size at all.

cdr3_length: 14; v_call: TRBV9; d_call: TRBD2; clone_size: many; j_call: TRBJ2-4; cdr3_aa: CASSTLAGQNIQYF; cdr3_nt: TGTGCCAGCAGCACCCTAGCGGGGCAAAACATTCAGTACTTC
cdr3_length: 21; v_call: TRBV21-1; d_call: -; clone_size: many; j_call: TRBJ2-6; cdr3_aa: CASSKGSGNRGTCSGANVLTF; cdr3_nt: TGTGCCAGCAGCAAAGGGTCGGGGAACAGGGGGACTTGCTCTGGGGCCAACGTCCTGACTTTC
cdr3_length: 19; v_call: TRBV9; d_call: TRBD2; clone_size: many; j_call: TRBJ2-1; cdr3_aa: CASSVGTSGRRGFYNEQFF; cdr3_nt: TGTGCCAGCAGCGTCGGGACTAGCGGGAGGAGGGGGTTCTACAATGAGCAGTTCTTC
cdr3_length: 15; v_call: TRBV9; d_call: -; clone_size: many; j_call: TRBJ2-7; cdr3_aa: CASSVGQRGPYEQYF; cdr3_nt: TGTGCCAGCAGCGTAGGACAGAGAGGCCCCTACGAGCAGTACTTC
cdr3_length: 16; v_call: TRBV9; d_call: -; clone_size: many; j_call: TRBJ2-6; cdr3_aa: CASSVEPPPGANVLTF; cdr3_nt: TGTGCCAGCAGCGTAGAGCCTCCTCCTGGGGCCAACGTCCTGACTTTC
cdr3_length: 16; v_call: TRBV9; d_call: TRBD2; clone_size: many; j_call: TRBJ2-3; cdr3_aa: CASSGGTGSSTDTQYF; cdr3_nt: TGTGCCAGCTCCGGGGGGACGGGAAGTAGCACAGATACGCAGTATTTT
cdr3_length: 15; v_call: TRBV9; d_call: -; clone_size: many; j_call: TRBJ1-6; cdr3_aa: CASASWDSYNSPLHF; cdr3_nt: TGTGCCAGCGCCAGTTGGGACTCCTATAATTCACCCCTCCACTTT
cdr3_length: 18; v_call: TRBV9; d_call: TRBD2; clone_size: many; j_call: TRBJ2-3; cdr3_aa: CASSVPSKLAGDRDTQYF; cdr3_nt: TGTGCCAGCAGCGTACCCTCCAAACTAGCGGGGGATCGGGATACGCAGTATTTT
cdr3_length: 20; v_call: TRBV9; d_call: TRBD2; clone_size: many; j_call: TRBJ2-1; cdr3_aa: CASSRGAGLAGGLSYNEQFF; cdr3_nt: TGTGCCAGCAGCCGAGGGGCGGGACTAGCGGGAGGGCTTTCCTACAATGAGCAGTTCTTC
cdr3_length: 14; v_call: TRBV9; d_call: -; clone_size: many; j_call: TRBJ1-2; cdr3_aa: CASSVVTANYGYTF; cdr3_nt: TGTGCCAGCAGCGTAGTCACCGCGAACTATGGCTACACCTTC
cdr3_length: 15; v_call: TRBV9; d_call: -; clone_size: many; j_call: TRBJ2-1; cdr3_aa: CASSVRGVPYNEQFF; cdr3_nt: TGTGCCAGCAGCGTACGGGGAGTTCCCTACAATGAGCAGTTCTTC
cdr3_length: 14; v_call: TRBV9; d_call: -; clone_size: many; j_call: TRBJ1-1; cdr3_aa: CASSVAGIDTEAFF; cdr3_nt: TGTGCCAGCAGCGTAGCCGGGATCGACACTGAAGCTTTCTTT
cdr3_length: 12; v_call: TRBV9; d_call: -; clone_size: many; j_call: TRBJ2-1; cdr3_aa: CASSPGDNEQFF; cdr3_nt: TGTGCCAGCAGCCCCGGGGACAATGAGCAGTTCTTC
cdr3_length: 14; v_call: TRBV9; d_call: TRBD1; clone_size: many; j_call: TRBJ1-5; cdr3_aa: CASSWGQGNQPQHF; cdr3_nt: TGTGCCAGCAGCTGGGGACAGGGCAATCAGCCCCAGCATTTT
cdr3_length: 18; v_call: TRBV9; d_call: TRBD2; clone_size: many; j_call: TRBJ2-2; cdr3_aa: CASSARGLAGTNTGELFF; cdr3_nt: TGTGCCAGCAGCGCTAGGGGACTAGCGGGAACGAACACCGGGGAGCTGTTTTTT
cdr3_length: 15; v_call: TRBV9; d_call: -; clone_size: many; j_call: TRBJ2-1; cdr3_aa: CASSVDMRSYNEQFF; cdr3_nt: TGTGCCAGCAGCGTTGACATGCGCTCCTACAATGAGCAGTTCTTC
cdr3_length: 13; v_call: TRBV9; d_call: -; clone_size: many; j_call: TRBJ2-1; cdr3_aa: CASSVSPAGEQFF; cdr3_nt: TGTGCCAGCAGCGTCTCCCCCGCGGGTGAGCAGTTCTTC
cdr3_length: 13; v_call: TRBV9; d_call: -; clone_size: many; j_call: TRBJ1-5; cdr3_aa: CASGENSNQPQHF; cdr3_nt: TGTGCCAGCGGAGAGAATAGCAATCAGCCCCAGCATTTT
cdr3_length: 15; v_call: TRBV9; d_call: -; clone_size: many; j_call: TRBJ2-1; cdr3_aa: CASSADMSSYNEQFF; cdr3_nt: TGTGCCAGCAGCGCTGACATGAGCTCCTACAATGAGCAGTTCTTC
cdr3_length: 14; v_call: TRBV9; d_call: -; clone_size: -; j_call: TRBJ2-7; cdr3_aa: CASSVAGWGYEQYF; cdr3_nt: TGTGCCAGCAGCGTAGCAGGGTGGGGCTACGAGCAGTACTTC
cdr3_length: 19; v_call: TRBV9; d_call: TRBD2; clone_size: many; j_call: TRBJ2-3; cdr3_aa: CASSPASGLRGRIADTQYF; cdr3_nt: TGTGCCAGCAGCCCAGCCTCGGGGTTACGCGGGAGGATCGCAGATACGCAGTATTTT
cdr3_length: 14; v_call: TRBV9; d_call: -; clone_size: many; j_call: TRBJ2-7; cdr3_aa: CASSVAPGEDEQYF; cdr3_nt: TGTGCCAGCAGCGTAGCTCCAGGGGAGGACGAGCAGTACTTC
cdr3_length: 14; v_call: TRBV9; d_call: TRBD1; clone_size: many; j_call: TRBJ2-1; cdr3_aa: CASTRDRGGDEQFF; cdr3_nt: TGTGCCAGCACCAGGGACAGGGGAGGCGATGAGCAGTTCTTC
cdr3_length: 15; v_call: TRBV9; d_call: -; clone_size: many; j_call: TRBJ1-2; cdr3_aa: CASSVVGTRDYGYTF; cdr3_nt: TGTGCCAGCAGCGTAGTAGGGACGCGAGACTATGGCTACACCTTC
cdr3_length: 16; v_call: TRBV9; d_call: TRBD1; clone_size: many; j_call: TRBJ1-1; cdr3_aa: CASSARPSAGGTEAFF; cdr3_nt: TGTGCCAGCAGCGCGCGCCCCTCGGCAGGGGGCACTGAAGCTTTCTTT